This T cell receptor (beta chain) is from a study of kidney transplant recipient with SARS-CoV-2 infection. TCRdb independently ran MiXCR on the reads; one entry per CDR3 protein. The sample lists under 300,000 distinct CDR3 sequences; about 30% were seen once. This CDR3 is built from 16 residues. Germline V lookup: CDR1 LGHDT, CDR2 YNNKEL (reference sequence). V shed 0 bases and J shed 5 bases, with 14 bases lying between them. This clonotype occurred many times. The clonotype was recovered from a young adult male patient who had COVID-19 and was a kidney transplant recipient. Part of the T cells may come from the graft donor. The chain is built from TRBV3-1 and TRBJ2-1; D is unresolved. The sequences come from a blood sample, collected at baseline and on day 111 from a kidney transplant recipient. CDR3 region: CASSQEAPTPNNEQFF. As DNA, the CDR3 is TGTGCCAGCAGCCAAGAGGCCCCTACTCCTAACAATGAGCAGTTCTTC.